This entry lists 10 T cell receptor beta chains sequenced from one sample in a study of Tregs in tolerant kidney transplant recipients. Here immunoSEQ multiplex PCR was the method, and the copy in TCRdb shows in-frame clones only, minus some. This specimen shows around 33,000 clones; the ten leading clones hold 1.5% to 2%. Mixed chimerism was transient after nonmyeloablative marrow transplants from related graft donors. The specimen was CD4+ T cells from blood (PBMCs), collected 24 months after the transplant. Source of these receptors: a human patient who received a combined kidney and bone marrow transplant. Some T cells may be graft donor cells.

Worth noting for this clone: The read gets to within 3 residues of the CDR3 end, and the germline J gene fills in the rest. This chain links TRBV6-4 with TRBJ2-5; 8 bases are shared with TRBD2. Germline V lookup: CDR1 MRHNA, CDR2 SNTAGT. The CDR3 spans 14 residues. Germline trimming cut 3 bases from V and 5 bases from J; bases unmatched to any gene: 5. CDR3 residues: CASSDAGGGETQYF. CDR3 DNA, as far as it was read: TGTGCCAGCAGTGATGCGGGAGGTGGGGAGACC.

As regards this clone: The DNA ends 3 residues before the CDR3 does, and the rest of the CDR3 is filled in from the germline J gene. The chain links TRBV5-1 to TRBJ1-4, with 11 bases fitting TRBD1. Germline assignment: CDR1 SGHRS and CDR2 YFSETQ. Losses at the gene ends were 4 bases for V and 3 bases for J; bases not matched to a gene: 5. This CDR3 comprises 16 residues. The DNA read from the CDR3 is TGCGCCAGCAGCGGACAGGGGGCAGAATCTAATGAAAAA. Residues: CASSGQGAESNEK. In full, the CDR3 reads CASSGQGAESNEKLFF.

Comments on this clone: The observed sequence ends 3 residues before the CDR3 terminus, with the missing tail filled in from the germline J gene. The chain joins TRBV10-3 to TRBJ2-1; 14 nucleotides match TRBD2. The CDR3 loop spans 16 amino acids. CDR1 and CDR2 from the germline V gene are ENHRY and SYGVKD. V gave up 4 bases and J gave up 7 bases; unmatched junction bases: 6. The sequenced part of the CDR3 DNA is TGTGCCATCAGTGCCCGACTAGCGGGAGGGTTAAATGAG. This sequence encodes CAISARLAGGLNE. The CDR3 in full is CAISARLAGGLNEQFF.

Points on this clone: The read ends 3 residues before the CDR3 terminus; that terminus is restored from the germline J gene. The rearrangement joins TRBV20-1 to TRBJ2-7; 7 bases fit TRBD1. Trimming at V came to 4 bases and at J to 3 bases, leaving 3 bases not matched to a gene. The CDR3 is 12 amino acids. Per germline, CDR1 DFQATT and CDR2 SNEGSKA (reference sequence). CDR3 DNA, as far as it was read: TGCAGTGCTAACGACAGGGACTACGAG. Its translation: CSANDRDYE. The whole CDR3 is CSANDRDYEQYF.

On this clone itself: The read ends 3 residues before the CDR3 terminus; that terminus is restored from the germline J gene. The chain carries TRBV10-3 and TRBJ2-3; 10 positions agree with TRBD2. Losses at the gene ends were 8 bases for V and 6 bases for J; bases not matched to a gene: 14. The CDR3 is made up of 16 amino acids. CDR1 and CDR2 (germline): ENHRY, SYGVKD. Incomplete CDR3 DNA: TGTGCCATCGCGTCCTCGAGCGGGAGGGCCCGGGATACG. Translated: CAIASSSGRARDT. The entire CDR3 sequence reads CAIASSSGRARDTQYF.

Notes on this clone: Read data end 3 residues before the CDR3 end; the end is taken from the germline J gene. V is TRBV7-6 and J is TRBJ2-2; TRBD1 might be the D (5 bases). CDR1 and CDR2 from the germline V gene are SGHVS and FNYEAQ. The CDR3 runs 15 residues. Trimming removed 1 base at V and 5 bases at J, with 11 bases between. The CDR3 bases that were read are TGTGCCAGCAGCTTAGGACAGCCAACTACCGGGGAG. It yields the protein CASSLGQPTTGE. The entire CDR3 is CASSLGQPTTGELFF.

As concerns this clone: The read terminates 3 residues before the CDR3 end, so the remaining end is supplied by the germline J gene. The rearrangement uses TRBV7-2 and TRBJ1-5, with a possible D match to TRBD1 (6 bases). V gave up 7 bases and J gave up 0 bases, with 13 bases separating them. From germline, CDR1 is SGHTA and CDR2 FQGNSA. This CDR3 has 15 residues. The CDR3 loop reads CASTLQGYSNQPQHF. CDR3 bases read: TGTGCCAGCACTCTACAGGGTTATAGCAATCAGCCC.

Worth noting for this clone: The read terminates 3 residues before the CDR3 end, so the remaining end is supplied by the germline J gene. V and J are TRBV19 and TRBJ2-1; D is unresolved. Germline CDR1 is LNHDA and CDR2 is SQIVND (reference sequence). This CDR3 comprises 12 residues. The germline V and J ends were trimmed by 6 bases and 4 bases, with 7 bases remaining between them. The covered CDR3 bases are TGTGCCAGTAGGCGCGGATACAATGAG. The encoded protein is CASRRGYNE. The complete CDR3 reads CASRRGYNEQFF. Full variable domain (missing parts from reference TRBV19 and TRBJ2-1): DGGITQSPKYLFRKEGQNVTLSCEQNLNHDAMYWYRQDPGQGLRLIYYSQIVNDFQKGDIAEGYSVSREKKESFPLTVTSAQKNPTAFYLCASRRGYNEQFFGPGTRLTVL.

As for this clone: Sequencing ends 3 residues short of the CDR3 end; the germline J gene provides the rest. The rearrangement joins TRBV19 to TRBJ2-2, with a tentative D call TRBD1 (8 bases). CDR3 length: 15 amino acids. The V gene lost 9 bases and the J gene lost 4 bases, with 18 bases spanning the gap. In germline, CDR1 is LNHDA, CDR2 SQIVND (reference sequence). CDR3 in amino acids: CASAKTGEGTGELFF. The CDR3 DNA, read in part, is TGTGCCAGCGCTAAGACAGGGGAGGGCACCGGGGAG.

The DNA read from the CDR3 is TGTGCCAGCCACGTGGGGGCGGCCGGGGAG. It codes for CASHVGAAGE. The whole CDR3 sequence reads CASHVGAAGELFF. V is TRBV19 and J is TRBJ2-2, with a possible D match to TRBD1 (6 bases). The missing CDR3 end, 3 residues past where the read stops, is filled in from the germline J gene. CDR1 and CDR2 from the germline V gene are LNHDA and SQIVND (reference sequence). The CDR3 covers 13 residues. Trimming removed 9 bases at V and 6 bases at J, with 14 bases between.